This T cell receptor beta chain was captured in a study of shared clonotypes between healthy human individuals (dated by TCRdb to 2020 to 2021). Background on the whole study: A couple of women and a few men aged 18 to 49 years were included in the cohort. For each donor, CD4 naive and CD4 memory were each run on three plates, CD8 naive on two plates, and CD8 memory on one plate. Between about 0.8 and 9 billion PBMCs per donor were obtained by leukapheresis. To increase sequencing depth and limit assay-specific biases, different laboratories used diverse techniques to prepare libraries and sequence TCR repertoires. The study deeply sequenced blood TCR repertoires of about 5 healthy adults to estimate repertoire size and the extent of clonotype sharing between individuals.

The CDR3 runs 12 residues from the cysteine to the phenylalanine. Only the CDR3 DNA is retained, 36 bases long and in frame from the first base. In the germline V gene, CDR1 corresponds to SGHTA and CDR2 to FQGTGA. Trimming takes 4 bases from V and 5 bases from J, and the germline ends sit 8 bases apart. This clone was observed a few times. The antigen it binds to is not known. No much larger clone exists at a distance of one base, and base qualities are not known. TCR CDR3 regions were amplified from genomic DNA by multiplex PCR using the deep immunoSEQ assay. Extracted genomic DNA from each cell subset was distributed evenly across all wells of several immunoSEQ 96-well plates, and each plate was treated as a replicate. For sorted subsets, each replicate PCR was loaded with approximately 190 ng genomic DNA, equivalent to 25,000 to 35,000 T cell genomes. The purified libraries were quantified using a Qubit 3.0 fluorometer, sized with a Bioanalyzer 2100, and then quantified again using the KAPA Library Quantification kit. Each immunoSEQ 96-well plate was sequenced on its own single-read 150-cycle Illumina NextSeq 550 flow cell. The study's own analysis went as follows. Because only junctional sequences without quality scores were contained in the immunoSEQ output, filtering matching that applied to full-length reads could not be performed. To assign V/J genes and CDR3, sequences were annotated against IMGT germline references using PyIR, a Python wrapper for IgBLAST v1.9. Reads were filtered out if the reads had weak V/J assignments (E-value above 1e-6), no CDR3, stop codons, out-of-frame junctions, or ambiguous translated residues. V3J clonotypes were defined as sequences sharing the same inferred V gene, J gene, and CDR3 amino acid sequence. Percentage overlap between repertoires was calculated by dividing the number of shared unique clonotypes by the size of the smaller repertoire. Repertoire richness was assessed with RTK rarefaction, the Chao1 estimator, and Recon v2.1 estimates of unobserved clonotypes. For all TCRbeta clonotypes obtained by the gDNA method from a few donors, generation probabilities were computed with OLGA. The table was pulled from immuneACCESS by TCRdb, which kept in-frame rearrangements only. Such tables lose some clones; where checked, under half of the loss comes from unresolved V genes, and the rest has no known cause. For V, J and clone size, that table is used; D and trimming come from the DNA. Recorded for this sample are approximately 700,000 clones; 60% to 75% of them occurred a single time. The ten largest account for around 1.8% of the sample.

The donors were healthy, HIV-negative adults with no recently reported acute infections or vaccinations. Every donor was a Caucasian adult residing in Nashville, Tennessee, USA. Magnetic negative selection was used to enrich CD4+ T cells, after which naive cells were positively selected on CD45RA and the negative fraction became the memory subset. After blood collection by leukapheresis, PBMCs were isolated using Ficoll-Histopaque density gradient centrifugation and then cryopreserved in the vapor phase of liquid nitrogen. Analytical flow cytometry was used to check the purity and quantity of each magnetically sorted T cell population. Genomic DNA was isolated from each sorted fraction and quantified by UV absorbance on a Nanodrop 2000c. The paper's findings and limits, for the study overall: Based on pairwise subsampling, the degree of clonotype sharing among donors was expected to be affected by sequencing depth. Only blood was sampled, and tissue TCR repertoires likely differ from those in blood. Clonotypes shared by all four sorted-subset donors showed higher generation probabilities than non-shared clonotypes. The small number of donors limited the genetic and exposure-history diversity represented. Larger estimated clonotype richness was generally found for naive subsets than for memory subsets. Across four donors, approximately 4.9% of naive CD4, roughly 3.5% of naive CD8, 2.3% of memory CD4, and under 0.45% of memory CD8 clonotypes were shared. Incomplete sequencing was indicated by rarefaction of sorted-subset datasets, despite the large sequencing depth.

The TCR sequence derives from a woman aged 25 to 45 in good health. The chain links TRBV7-3 with TRBJ2-5; possibly the D gene is TRBD2, per 5 matching bases. The material sequenced was memory CD4+ T cells sorted from blood. The cell subset or site label, read with the paper, signifies: CD45RA-negative fraction. The DNA sequence reads TGTGCCAGCAGCTCTCCGGGGGAGACCCAGTACTTC. Its protein reads: CASSSPGETQYF.